Here is one TCR beta chain with its context. Its antigen is unknown. The V gene's germline CDR1 is MNHEY and CDR2 SVGAGI. This CDR3 has 14 residues. The V and J ends lost 0 bases and 4 bases respectively, with 7 bases between them. The data originate from a study of tumor-infiltrating lymphocytes in primary liver carcinoma. General study results and limits: Merely some 7.5-24% of top clones spanned all five tumor regions.

Using a constant-region primer together with ProtoScript II reverse transcriptase, TCR beta cDNA was made from 500 ng of total RNA. Three nested multiplex PCR rounds of slightly modified ARM-PCR generated TCR beta libraries. The first two PCR rounds used TRBV1-TRBV30 primers with a Cbeta primer, approximately 9 cycles each. TCRdb reprocessed the multiplex PCR reads with MiXCR, giving one entry per CDR3 protein. Here the sample spans tens of thousands of distinct CDR3 sequences, roughly 69% being singletons. DNA and RNA were both co-extracted from 20-30 mg of bulk tissue that had not been sorted. Sequenced sample: liver tumor tissue from sampling region 4. Noted subset: tumor region T4, right-lateral pole. The rearrangement uses TRBV6-5 and TRBJ1-3; D gene unclear. The TCR originated in a man aged 35 to 55 with primary liver carcinoma and hepatitis B virus infection. The CDR3 is CASSYSTEGNTIYF. Here the CDR3 DNA reads TGTGCCAGCAGTTACTCGACGGAGGGAAACACCATATATTTT.